This TCR beta chain is from a study of T cell repertoires in cytomegalovirus infection. Broader study findings: Clonotype analysis showed dominance of the ex vivo response by HLA-C-restricted CMV-specific TCR beta clonotypes. The cumulative frequency of public TCR beta families distinguished individuals who carried CMV together with the relevant HLA.

This clonotype has only a few counts. What it recognizes is unknown. This CDR3 has 12 amino acids. CDR1 is SGHVS, CDR2 FNYEAQ, per germline. Trimming took 4 bases from V and 12 from J, leaving 13 bases between them. TCRdb used MiXCR to reprocess the reads, holding one entry per CDR3 protein. The sample yields around 360,000 distinct CDR3 sequences, about 35% seen once. This sequence was found in a human donor in good health (CMV status not recorded). Some clones in this sample may be carry-over from other donors' samples. The sample in question was cultured PBMCs, obtained from culture after CMV antigen stimulation. The V and J genes are TRBV7-6 and TRBJ2-1; possible D gene TRBD2, 5 bases. CDR3 nucleotide sequence: TGTGCCAGCAGCTACGGAGCGGACCCGCAGTTCTTC. Translation gives CASSYGADPQFF.